Below, 19 T cell receptor beta chains from the same sample are listed, as sequenced in a study of PD-1 blockade in classical Hodgkin lymphoma. Method: immunoSEQ multiplex PCR; TCRdb's copy keeps in-frame clones and lacks some. This sample has tens of thousands of clones, with about three quarters found just once. Each patient relapsed following autologous stem cell transplantation, and prior brentuximab vedotin exposure differed. Sequencing was performed on peripheral blood mononuclear cells (PBMCs), taken at baseline. Receptors were obtained from a human donor with classical Hodgkin lymphoma.

This sequence joins TRBV12-5 and TRBJ1-5; D is unclear. The CDR3 covers 13 residues. Looked up from germline, CDR1 is LGHNT and CDR2 is FRNRAP. Trimming left V 2 bases short and J 4 bases short, with 6 bases between. The CDR3 region has the DNA TGTGCTAGTGGTTTGAGGCTGAATCAGCCCCAGCATTTT. Amino acid sequence: CASGLRLNQPQHF.

This clone was seen more than once but under ten times. Here the CDR3 DNA reads TGTGCCAGCAGCTTGGCGGTGACGCTTTGGGGGGATGAGCAGTTCTTC. Translation: CASSLAVTLWGDEQFF. The rearrangement uses TRBV5-8 and TRBJ2-1, with D perhaps TRBD2 (6 bases). Deletions cut 0 bases from V and 8 bases from J, with 18 bases between. The CDR3 sequence is 16 residues long. The germline CDR1 and CDR2 sequences are SGHTS and YDEGEE. The entire variable domain, with the rest obtained from reference TRBV5-8 and TRBJ2-1, is as follows: EAGVTQSPTHLIKTRGQQATLRCSPISGHTSVYWYQQALGLGLQFLLWYDEGEERNRGNFPPRFSGRQFPNYSSELNVNALELEDSALYLCASSLAVTLWGDEQFFGPGTRLTVL.

V gene TRBV28 combines with J gene TRBJ1-4; TRBD1 might be the D (6 bases). V shed 3 bases and J shed 5 bases, with 13 bases lying between them. This CDR3 is 15 amino acids long. The V gene's germline CDR1 is MDHEN and CDR2 SYDVKM. CDR3 DNA sequence: TGTGCCAGCAGTTTGATGACAGGAGCAAATGAAAAACTGTTTTTT. Amino acids: CASSLMTGANEKLFF.

The rearrangement joins TRBV10-3 to TRBJ2-1; TRBD2 matches 12 bases. The germline CDR1 and CDR2 sequences are ENHRY and SYGVKD. The CDR3 extends over 14 amino acids. With 7 bases clipped from V and 4 bases from J, the junction kept 2 bases outside the gene matches. The CDR3 loop is CAIKGLAGYNEQFF. CDR3 nucleotides: TGTGCCATCAAGGGACTAGCGGGTTACAATGAGCAGTTCTTC.

V is TRBV18 and J is TRBJ1-4; D is uncertain. Trimming cost V 6 bases and J 13 bases, with 12 bases left between them. The germline V gene has CDR1 KGHSH and CDR2 LQKENI. The CDR3 contains 11 residues. CDR3 protein: CASSSPNGLFF. In DNA form, the CDR3 reads TGTGCCAGCTCCTCTCCCAACGGACTGTTTTTT.

The V gene is TRBV4-1, the J gene TRBJ1-1; D gene unclear. CDR3 length: 15 amino acids. The germline CDR1 and CDR2 sequences are MGHRA and YSYEKL. Between the trimmed V and J ends, which lost 1 base and 5 bases, there was a span of 14 bases. The CDR3 nucleotides read TGCGCCAGCAGCCAAGTAGAGGGAGTAGGGACTGAAGCTTTCTTT. Amino acid sequence: CASSQVEGVGTEAFF.

The V gene is TRBV29-1, the J gene TRBJ1-4; TRBD1 aligns across 10 bases. From germline, CDR1 is SQVTM and CDR2 ANQGSEA. With V trimmed by 6 bases and J by 9 bases, 7 bases remained unmatched. The CDR3 has 13 residues. CDR3 nucleotide sequence: TGCAGCGTAATGGGACAGGGGTTGCAAAAACTGTTTTTT. It codes for CSVMGQGLQKLFF.

The chain has TRBV19 and TRBJ1-1, with D tentatively TRBD1 (5 bases). This CDR3 has 15 amino acids. With 0 bases removed from V and 0 bases from J, the gap between germline ends came to 8 bases. CDR1 and CDR2 from the germline V gene are LNHDA and SQIVND (reference sequence). The CDR3 DNA is TGTGCCAGTAGTATAGAGGGGGACCTGAACACTGAAGCTTTCTTT. Amino acids: CASSIEGDLNTEAFF.

The chain combines TRBV13 with TRBJ1-1, with TRBD1 matching 8 bases. Unmatched junction bases numbered 5, after V lost 5 bases and J lost 3 bases. The CDR3 covers 14 residues. Germline CDR1 and CDR2: PRHDT and FYEKMQ (reference sequence). The CDR3 region has the DNA TGTGCCAGCAGCCCCGGACAGGGTGACACTGAAGCTTTCTTT. As protein: CASSPGQGDTEAFF.

The chain joins TRBV2 to TRBJ2-5; the D gene is possibly TRBD1 (6 bases). The V and J ends lost 1 base and 6 bases respectively, with 9 bases between them. The CDR3 runs 13 residues. CDR1 is SNHLY, CDR2 FYNNEI, per germline. The CDR3 bases are TGTGCCAGCAGTGAAGGGCAGGGGCAGACCCAGTACTTC. Its translation: CASSEGQGQTQYF.

The chain joins TRBV6-1 to TRBJ2-1; D unresolved. The CDR3 sequence is 14 residues long. Germline V CDR1 and CDR2: MNHNS, SASEGT. The V end was cut by 2 bases, the J end by 5 bases, with 10 bases between. CDR3 coding DNA: TGTGCCAGCAGTGAATACAGAAACAACAATGAGCAGTTCTTC. Translated, it gives CASSEYRNNNEQFF.

This clone counts as medium-sized. The CDR3 DNA reads TGTGCTAGTGGTTGGCCGACAGGATCACGCTATGGCTACACCTTC. Residues: CASGWPTGSRYGYTF. The rearrangement links TRBV12-5 to TRBJ1-2, with D possibly TRBD1 on 6 matching bases. Trimming cost V 4 bases and J 4 bases, with 16 bases left between them. Germline V gene data show CDR1 as LGHNT and CDR2 as FRNRAP. This CDR3 contains 15 residues.

This chain links TRBV20-1 with TRBJ2-3; unclear D gene. This CDR3 spans 11 amino acids. Germline values: CDR1 DFQATT, CDR2 SNEGSKA (reference sequence). V was clipped by 6 bases and J by 2 bases, with 6 bases between them. In DNA form, the CDR3 reads TGCAGTGCCAGAATCACAGATACGCAGTATTTT. The encoded protein is CSARITDTQYF.

This chain joins TRBV6-4 and TRBJ2-7; 10 bases are shared with TRBD2. Germline CDR1 and CDR2: MRHNA and SNTAGT. V shed 2 bases and J 0 bases; nucleotides not matched to a gene: 4. The CDR3 has 16 residues. The CDR3 DNA sequence: TGTGCCAGCAGTGACCAGCGGGAGGGCCCCTCCTACGAGCAGTACTTC. Translated: CASSDQREGPSYEQYF.

J is TRBJ2-5 and V is TRBV5-1, with D unresolved. The CDR3 sequence is 15 residues long. V dropped 2 bases and J dropped 3 bases, with 14 bases sitting between them. Germline CDR1 is SGHRS and CDR2 is YFSETQ. The DNA for the CDR3 is TGCGCCAGCAGCTTCCGGGCCCCCGGTGAAGAGACCCAGTACTTC. Protein: CASSFRAPGEETQYF. The full variable domain, in which reference TRBV5-1 and TRBJ2-5 provide the parts outside the CDR3, is KAGVTQTPRYLIKTRGQQVTLSCSPISGHRSVSWYQQTPGQGLQFLFEYFSETQRNKGNFPGRFSGRQFSNSRSEMNVSTLELGDSALYLCASSFRAPGEETQYFGPGTRLLVL.

The chain links TRBV2 to TRBJ1-5; unclear D gene. Per germline, CDR1 SNHLY and CDR2 FYNNEI. This CDR3 spans 15 amino acids. The V gene lost 3 bases and the J gene lost 0 bases, with 9 bases spanning the gap. The CDR3 coding sequence is TGTGCCAGCAGTGAGGGCTTGGGTAGCAATCAGCCCCAGCATTTT. Translation: CASSEGLGSNQPQHF.

The V call is TRBV6-1, the J call TRBJ1-2, with D maybe TRBD1 (6 bases). The CDR3 has 15 residues. CDR1 and CDR2 from the germline V gene are MNHNS and SASEGT. The germline V and J ends were trimmed by 6 bases and 4 bases, with 18 bases remaining between them. In nucleotides, the CDR3 is TGTGCCAGCAGCCCTCAACAGGGACTTTCCTATGGCTACACCTTC. Its translation: CASSPQQGLSYGYTF.

The V call is TRBV25-1, the J call TRBJ2-7; D may be TRBD2 (5 bases). V lost 1 base and J 2 bases, leaving 12 bases between the germline ends. The CDR3 totals 15 residues. CDR1 MGHDK and CDR2 SYGVNS come from the germline V gene. CDR3 loop: CASSESGGPPYEQYF. In DNA form, the CDR3 reads TGTGCCAGCAGTGAATCAGGAGGACCACCCTACGAGCAGTACTTC.

The sample holds one count of this clone. The V call is TRBV28, the J call TRBJ2-7; TRBD1 matches 8 bases. Germline loops: CDR1 MDHEN, CDR2 SYDVKM. This CDR3 has 13 residues. Losses at the gene ends were 6 bases for V and 1 base for J; bases not matched to a gene: 2. This CDR3 is CASRRQGSYEQYF. The CDR3 bases are TGTGCCAGCAGGAGACAGGGGTCCTACGAGCAGTACTTC. Full variable domain (remainder filled in from reference TRBV28 and TRBJ2-7): DVKVTQSSRYLVKRTGEKVFLECVQDMDHENMFWYRQDPGLGLRLIYFSYDVKMKEKGDIPEGYSVSREKKERFSLILESASTNQTSMYLCASRRQGSYEQYFGPGTRLTVT.